These T cell receptor beta chains were read from a single sample in a study of T cells in Graves' hyperthyroidism and ophthalmopathy. TCRdb used MiXCR to reprocess the multiplex PCR reads, holding one entry per CDR3 protein. The table has 660,000 or so distinct CDR3 sequences, just under 45% seen once. The sample taken for sequencing was peripheral blood or thyroid tissue (not recorded which). These receptors came from an adult man with Graves' disease, either hyperthyroidism or ophthalmopathy (not recorded which). Each CDR3 is given with its conserved first and last residue. A D gene is named only where the DNA matches it firmly. Where a row states a size, it is once, few, many or the class of an expanded clone; other rows omit it.

V gene	clone size	J gene	D gene	CDR3 protein	CDR3 DNA
TRBV7-9	few	TRBJ2-2	TRBD1	CASRPGTANTGELFF	TGTGCCAGCAGGCCCGGGACAGCGAACACCGGGGAGCTGTTTTTT
TRBV5-5	-	TRBJ2-7	TRBD2	CASSQDLTASGGLYEQYF	TGTGCCAGCAGCCAAGACTTGACAGCTAGCGGGGGGCTTTACGAGCAGTACTTC
TRBV7-2	many	TRBJ2-5	-	CASSLVPGETQYF	TGTGCCAGCAGCTTAGTACCCGGAGAGACCCAGTACTTC
TRBV5-5	-	TRBJ1-2	-	CASSLGTRSYGYTF	TGTGCCAGCAGCCTCGGGACACGTTCTTATGGCTACACCTTC
TRBV6-5	-	TRBJ2-5	-	CASRHPWGSRETQYF	TGTGCCAGCCGTCACCCCTGGGGGTCGAGGGAGACCCAGTACTTC
TRBV29-1	few	TRBJ2-3	-	CSADTGNWADTQYF	TGCAGCGCTGATACAGGAAATTGGGCAGATACGCAGTATTTT
TRBV20-1	many	TRBJ2-7	-	CSASRDEQYF	TGCAGTGCTAGTAGGGATGAGCAGTACTTC
TRBV10-3	many	TRBJ1-5	-	CAISDGRADQPQHF	TGTGCCATCAGTGATGGAAGGGCTGATCAGCCCCAGCATTTT
TRBV19	-	TRBJ1-6	TRBD1	CASHPGGTGINSPLHF	TGTGCCAGTCACCCAGGGGGGACAGGGATTAATTCACCCCTCCACTTT
TRBV29-1	-	TRBJ2-7	TRBD2	CSLERGSYEQYF	TGCAGCTTGGAGCGGGGCTCCTACGAGCAGTACTTC
TRBV9	many	TRBJ2-5	-	CASSVLIDQETQYF	TGTGCCAGCAGCGTACTAATCGATCAAGAGACCCAGTACTTC
TRBV9	-	TRBJ1-4	-	CASSVGQLNNEKLFF	TGTGCCAGCAGCGTAGGGCAGCTCAATAATGAAAAACTGTTTTTT
TRBV25-1	-	TRBJ1-1	-	CARDPAGDTEAFF	TGTGCTAGAGATCCGGCAGGAGACACTGAAGCTTTCTTT
TRBV10-3	many	TRBJ1-6	-	CAISEWSANSPLHF	TGTGCCATCAGTGAGTGGTCTGCTAATTCACCCCTCCACTTT
TRBV9	-	TRBJ1-2	-	CASSDPGLNYGYTF	TGTGCCAGCAGCGACCCGGGACTAAACTATGGCTACACCTTC
TRBV20-1	many	TRBJ2-7	TRBD1	CSAARDRAYEQYF	TGCAGTGCCGCCAGGGACAGGGCGTACGAGCAGTACTTC
TRBV19	few	TRBJ2-7	-	CASGASLVEQYF	TGTGCCAGCGGTGCCTCTCTGGTAGAGCAGTACTTC
TRBV20-1	many	TRBJ2-7	-	CSAGGKANEQYF	TGCAGTGCTGGTGGGAAGGCGAACGAGCAGTACTTC
TRBV12-3/TRBV12-4	-	TRBJ2-7	TRBD1	CASSLEVQGAEDEQYF	TGTGCCAGCAGTTTAGAGGTCCAGGGGGCCGAGGACGAGCAGTACTTC
TRBV7-9	many	TRBJ1-2	-	CASRPVLGYGYTF	TGTGCCAGCAGACCTGTCCTAGGGTATGGCTACACCTTC
TRBV7-9	few	TRBJ2-7	TRBD1	CASRTGTGNGEQYF	TGTGCCAGCAGAACCGGGACAGGGAACGGGGAGCAGTACTTC
TRBV20-1	-	TRBJ2-7	TRBD2	CSARDWPSGSGYEQYF	TGCAGTGCTAGAGATTGGCCTAGCGGGAGTGGGTACGAGCAGTACTTC
TRBV6-1	-	TRBJ1-5	TRBD1	CASSGRQGVSNQPQHF	TGTGCCAGCAGTGGCCGACAGGGCGTTAGCAATCAGCCCCAGCATTTT
TRBV20-1	-	TRBJ1-4	-	CSARQIISGKLFF	TGCAGTGCTCGACAGATTATTAGCGGAAAACTGTTTTTT
TRBV6-1	few	TRBJ2-5	-	CASRGVGQETQYF	TGTGCCAGCAGGGGGGTAGGGCAAGAGACCCAGTACTTC
TRBV19	-	TRBJ2-7	TRBD1	CASSTGDRVNEQYF	TGTGCCAGTAGTACCGGGGACAGGGTCAACGAGCAGTACTTC
TRBV7-9	many	TRBJ2-7	TRBD2	CASSLAGPAGEQYF	TGTGCCAGCAGCTTAGCGGGGCCAGCGGGAGAGCAGTACTTC
TRBV9	-	TRBJ1-4	TRBD1	CASSEQGAVEKLFF	TGTGCCAGCAGCGAACAGGGGGCAGTTGAAAAACTGTTTTTT
TRBV15	-	TRBJ1-6	TRBD1	CATGVQGLGTGVYSPLHF	TGTGCCACCGGCGTACAGGGTCTAGGGACAGGGGTTTATTCACCCCTCCACTTT
TRBV20-1	many	TRBJ2-6	-	CSARAGTGANVLTF	TGCAGTGCCAGGGCGGGGACTGGGGCCAACGTCCTGACTTTC
TRBV7-9	-	TRBJ1-3	-	CASSETSSSGNTIYF	TGTGCCAGCAGCGAGACAAGCAGCTCTGGAAACACCATATATTTT
TRBV5-1	few	TRBJ2-7	TRBD1	CASSLDPGQGYEQYF	TGCGCCAGCAGCTTGGATCCGGGACAGGGCTACGAGCAGTACTTC
TRBV13	many	TRBJ1-1	TRBD1	CASSRRDRLAEAFF	TGTGCCAGCAGCCGACGGGACAGACTGGCTGAAGCTTTCTTT
TRBV20-1	few	TRBJ1-1	-	CSARANRNTEAFF	TGCAGTGCTAGAGCAAATCGGAACACTGAAGCTTTCTTT
TRBV15	few	TRBJ2-7	-	CATSRVGGGDSYEQYF	TGTGCCACCAGCAGAGTAGGGGGGGGGGACAGCTACGAGCAGTACTTC
TRBV10-3	many	TRBJ2-7	-	CAISESTQAEQYF	TGTGCCATCAGTGAGTCGACACAGGCCGAGCAGTACTTC
TRBV10-3	few	TRBJ1-1	TRBD1	CAISEQGATEAFF	TGTGCCATCAGTGAGCAGGGGGCGACTGAAGCTTTCTTT
TRBV5-5	many	TRBJ1-5	-	CASTLGGSNQPQHF	TGTGCCAGCACCCTTGGGGGGAGCAATCAGCCCCAGCATTTT
TRBV6-5	few	TRBJ2-5	-	CASSTREGETQYF	TGTGCCAGCAGTACCAGGGAAGGGGAGACCCAGTACTTC
TRBV7-3	-	TRBJ2-7	-	CASSLNTGGLGEQYF	TGTGCCAGCAGCTTAAACACCGGCGGGCTGGGGGAGCAGTACTTC
TRBV29-1	-	TRBJ1-2	TRBD1	CSVGGQGPSNYGYTF	TGCAGCGTTGGGGGACAGGGGCCTTCTAACTATGGCTACACCTTC